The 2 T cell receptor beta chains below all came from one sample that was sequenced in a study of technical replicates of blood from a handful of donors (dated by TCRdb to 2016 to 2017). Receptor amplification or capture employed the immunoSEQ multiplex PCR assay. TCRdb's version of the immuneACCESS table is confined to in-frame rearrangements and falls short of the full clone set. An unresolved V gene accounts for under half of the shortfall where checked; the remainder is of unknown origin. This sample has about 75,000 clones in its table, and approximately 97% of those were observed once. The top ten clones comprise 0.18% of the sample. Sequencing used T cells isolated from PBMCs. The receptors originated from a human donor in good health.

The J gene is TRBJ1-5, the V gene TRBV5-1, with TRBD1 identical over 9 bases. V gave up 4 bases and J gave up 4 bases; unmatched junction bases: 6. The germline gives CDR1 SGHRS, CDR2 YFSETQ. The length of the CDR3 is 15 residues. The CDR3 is CASSQPGQGNQPQHF. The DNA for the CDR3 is TGCGCCAGCAGCCAGCCGGGACAGGGAAATCAGCCCCAGCATTTT.

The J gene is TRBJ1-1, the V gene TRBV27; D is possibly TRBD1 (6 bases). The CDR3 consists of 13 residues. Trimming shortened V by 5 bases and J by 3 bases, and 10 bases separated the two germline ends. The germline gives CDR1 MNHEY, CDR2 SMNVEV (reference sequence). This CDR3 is CASSLDRYTEAFF. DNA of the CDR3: TGTGCCAGCAGTCTGGACAGATACACTGAAGCTTTCTTT.